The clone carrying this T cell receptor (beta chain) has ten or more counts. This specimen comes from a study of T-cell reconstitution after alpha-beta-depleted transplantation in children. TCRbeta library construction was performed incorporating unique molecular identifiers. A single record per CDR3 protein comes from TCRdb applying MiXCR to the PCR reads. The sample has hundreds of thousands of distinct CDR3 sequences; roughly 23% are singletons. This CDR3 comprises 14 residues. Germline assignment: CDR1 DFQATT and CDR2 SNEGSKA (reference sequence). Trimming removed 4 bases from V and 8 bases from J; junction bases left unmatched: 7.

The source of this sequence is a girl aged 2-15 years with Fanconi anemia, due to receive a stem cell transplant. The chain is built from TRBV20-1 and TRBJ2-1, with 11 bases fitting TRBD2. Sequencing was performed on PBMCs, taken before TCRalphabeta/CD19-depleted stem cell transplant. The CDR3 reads CSATTSGVRDEQFF. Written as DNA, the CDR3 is TGCAGTGCTACGACTAGCGGGGTGAGAGATGAGCAGTTCTTC.